These 20 T cell receptor beta chains were sequenced from one sample in a study of blood T cell repertoires in COVID-19. Profiled with immunoSEQ multiplex PCR; TCRdb holds only in-frame clones, not every one. The data contain about 62,000 clones, roughly 89% of them singletons. The specimen was peripheral blood. These receptors were collected from a woman at least 80 years old with acute or convalescent COVID-19.

The chain couples TRBV30 to TRBJ1-2; 8 nucleotides line up with TRBD1. Germline V lookup: CDR1 GTSNPN, CDR2 SVGIG (reference sequence). V lost 5 bases to trimming and J lost 10 bases; unmatched junction nucleotides: 15. The CDR3 covers 14 residues. CDR3 protein: CAWGTLGQGSIYTF. The CDR3 nucleotides read TGTGCCTGGGGTACTCTAGGACAGGGAAGCATCTACACCTTC.

The chain couples TRBV7-9 to TRBJ1-6, with D hard to call. The CDR3 has 16 residues. Trimming stripped 4 bases from V and 0 bases from J, with 10 bases between. CDR1 and CDR2 from the germline V gene are SEHNR and FQNEAQ (reference sequence). The CDR3 loop is CASSSAGSSYNSPLHF. In DNA, the CDR3 is TGTGCCAGCAGCTCGGCGGGAAGCTCCTATAATTCACCCCTCCACTTT.

This chain connects TRBV28 to TRBJ2-7; TRBD1 aligns across 7 bases. The CDR3 sequence is 14 residues long. CDR1 is MDHEN and CDR2 is SYDVKM in the germline V gene. V was clipped by 2 bases and J by 4 bases; unmatched bases: 5. This CDR3 reads CASSLGGQVYEQYF. For the CDR3, the DNA is TGTGCCAGCAGTTTAGGCGGACAGGTTTACGAGCAGTACTTC.

This chain connects TRBV5-1 to TRBJ2-7; 8 nucleotides align to TRBD1. CDR1 and CDR2 (germline): SGHRS, YFSETQ. V lost 3 bases, J lost 6 bases, and 11 bases stayed unmatched. The CDR3 totals 15 residues. The CDR3 bases are TGCGCCAGCAGCTCGAATCTCGGACAGGGTACCGAGCAGTACTTC. It yields the protein CASSSNLGQGTEQYF.

The chain employs TRBV3-1 (or the pseudogene TRBV3-2) and TRBJ1-1; D is uncertain. The V gene lost 0 bases and the J gene lost 1 base, with 9 bases spanning the gap. The CDR3 runs to 15 residues. The germline gives CDR1 LGHDT, CDR2 YNNKEL (reference sequence). CDR3 nucleotides: TGTGCCAGCAGCCAAGATCGGCGGAGGAACACTGAAGCTTTCTTT. This encodes CASSQDRRRNTEAFF.

This sequence joins TRBV11-3 and TRBJ1-6; D is unresolved. Germline-derived CDR1 and CDR2 are SGHNT and YENEEA. This CDR3 has 14 residues. V lost 1 base and J lost 7, with 8 bases in between. The CDR3 region is CASSLGVRNSPLHF. CDR3 nucleotide sequence: TGTGCCAGCAGCTTAGGGGTCAGGAATTCACCCCTCCACTTT. Together with reference TRBV11-3 and TRBJ1-6, the CDR3 gives the full variable domain: EAGVVQSPRYKIIEKKQPVAFWCNPISGHNTLYWYLQNLGQGPELLIRYENEEAVDDSQLPKDRFSAERLKGVDSTLKIQPAELGDSAVYLCASSLGVRNSPLHFGNGTRLTVT.

The chain couples TRBV2 to TRBJ1-3, with a possible D match to TRBD1 (6 bases). The V gene's germline CDR1 is SNHLY and CDR2 FYNNEI. V dropped 7 bases and J dropped 1 base, with 11 bases sitting between them. This CDR3 has 14 residues. As DNA, the CDR3 is TGTGCCAGCACCACACAGGGATCTGGAAACACCATATATTTT. Its translation is CASTTQGSGNTIYF.

V usage is TRBV7-2 and J usage is TRBJ2-1; tentative D call: TRBD2 (5 bases). The ends were cut back, 1 base at V and 3 bases at J, with 13 bases in the middle. CDR3 length: 16 residues. CDR1 is SGHTA, CDR2 FQGNSA, per germline. CDR3 DNA sequence: TGTGCCAGCAGCTTAGACCCCCCCGGGATCTACAATGAGCAGTTCTTC. This sequence encodes CASSLDPPGIYNEQFF. The full variable domain, in which reference TRBV7-2 and TRBJ2-1 provide the parts outside the CDR3, is GAGVSQSPSNKVTEKGKDVELRCDPISGHTALYWYRQSLGQGLEFLIYFQGNSAPDKSGLPSDRFSAERTGGSVSTLTIQRTQQEDSAVYLCASSLDPPGIYNEQFFGPGTRLTVL.

V is TRBV18 and J is TRBJ2-1; 11 nucleotides match TRBD2. The CDR3 totals 17 residues. The V and J ends lost 3 bases and 5 bases, in that order; junction bases with no gene match: 9. Germline V gives CDR1 KGHSH, CDR2 LQKENI. DNA for the CDR3: TGTGCCAGCTCACCTTTCTTGGCTAGCGGGAGGAACAATGAGCAGTTCTTC. Protein: CASSPFLASGRNNEQFF.

V and J are TRBV11-2 and TRBJ1-2; D is perhaps TRBD1 (5 bases). CDR1 and CDR2 from the germline V gene are SGHAT and FQNNGV. The CDR3 runs 13 residues. V lost 1 base and J 7 bases, leaving 10 bases between the germline ends. Written as DNA, the CDR3 is TGTGCCAGCAGCTTAGGCAGGGCAGGTGGCTACACCTTC. It is translated as CASSLGRAGGYTF.

This clone was counted only a few times. J is TRBJ2-3 and V is TRBV7-9; D is unresolved. V lost 3 bases and J 3 bases, leaving 7 bases between the germline ends. CDR3 length equals 13 residues. The germline gives CDR1 SEHNR, CDR2 FQNEAQ (reference sequence). The CDR3 DNA reads as TGTGCCAGCAGCTTGGCACAGACAGATACGCAGTATTTT. It translates to CASSLAQTDTQYF.

This sequence joins TRBV27 and TRBJ2-2; perhaps TRBD1 as D (6 bases). Trimming pared 7 bases from V and 0 bases from J, leaving 18 bases between. The CDR3 covers 17 residues. Per germline, CDR1 MNHEY and CDR2 SMNVEV (reference sequence). The CDR3 nucleotides read TGTGCCAGCATTCCCCTCCTAAGGACAGCGAACACCGGGGAGCTGTTTTTT. Translation: CASIPLLRTANTGELFF.

This chain joins TRBV20-1 and TRBJ1-2; maybe TRBD1 (5 bases). V gave up 5 bases and J gave up 6 bases, with 7 bases separating them. The CDR3 sequence is 10 residues long. Germline CDR1 is DFQATT and CDR2 is SNEGSKA (reference sequence). The CDR3 sequence: CSARGNGYTF. The CDR3 nucleotides are TGCAGTGCTCGGGGGAATGGCTACACCTTC.

In its sample, this clone was seen a few times. The chain is built from TRBV19 and TRBJ1-5, with TRBD1 matching 9 bases. The germline CDR1 and CDR2 sequences are LNHDA and SQIVND (reference sequence). Germline trimming cut 7 bases from V and 3 bases from J; bases unmatched to any gene: 7. There are 15 residues in the CDR3. CDR3 nucleotide sequence: TGTGCCAGTAACCCCCGGGACAGGGTCAATCAGCCCCAGCATTTT. Amino acid sequence: CASNPRDRVNQPQHF.

The chain carries TRBV18 and TRBJ2-1; no firm D call. The CDR3 is 12 residues long. CDR1 is KGHSH and CDR2 is LQKENI in the germline V gene. V was shortened by 2 bases and J by 8 bases, with 7 bases between the two germline ends. The CDR3 here is CASSPSRDEQFF. The CDR3 nucleotides read TGTGCCAGCTCACCATCCCGTGATGAGCAGTTCTTC.

The chain employs TRBV6-2 or TRBV6-3 and TRBJ1-6; 8 bases are shared with TRBD1. This CDR3 comprises 14 residues. V lost 4 bases, J lost 5 bases, and 1 base stayed unmatched. The germline V gene encodes CDR1 MNHEY and CDR2 SVGEGT. The CDR3 loop reads CASSWTGNNSPLHF. DNA for the CDR3: TGTGCCAGCAGTTGGACAGGGAATAATTCACCCCTCCACTTT.

The chain is built from TRBV6-5 and TRBJ1-4; D ambiguous. Germline assignment: CDR1 MNHEY and CDR2 SVGAGI. This CDR3 is 13 amino acids long. V gave up 0 bases and J gave up 8 bases, with 7 bases separating them. The CDR3 protein is CASSYSSREKLFF. CDR3 sequence (DNA): TGTGCCAGCAGTTACTCGAGCCGGGAAAAACTGTTTTTT.

The V and J genes are TRBV5-4 and TRBJ1-3; D not certain. The CDR3 runs to 15 residues. Germline values: CDR1 SGHNT, CDR2 YYREEE (reference sequence). V dropped 6 bases and J dropped 2 bases, with 15 bases sitting between them. Here the CDR3 reads CASTVGADAGNTIYF. For the CDR3, the DNA is TGTGCCAGCACGGTGGGCGCAGATGCTGGAAACACCATATATTTT.

The chain carries TRBV3-1 (or the pseudogene TRBV3-2) and TRBJ2-3; D gene uncertain. V lost 1 base to trimming and J lost 1 base, with 9 bases between them. This CDR3 contains 15 residues. Per the germline V gene, CDR1 is LGHDT and CDR2 is YNNKEL (reference sequence). The CDR3, as DNA: TGTGCCAGCAGCCAAGGGGCCGTTCGCACAGATACGCAGTATTTT. Its translation: CASSQGAVRTDTQYF.

This clone was seen only once. This sequence joins TRBV30 and TRBJ1-6; D ambiguous. Trimming stripped 0 bases from V and 4 bases from J, with 7 bases between. In germline, CDR1 is GTSNPN, CDR2 SVGIG (reference sequence). This CDR3 has 14 residues. The CDR3 DNA follows: TGTGCCTGGAGTGTAGATACTTATAATTCACCCCTCCACTTT. Residues: CAWSVDTYNSPLHF.